The 17 T cell receptor beta chains listed next were all sequenced from one sample in a study of PD-1 blockade in classical Hodgkin lymphoma. Using immunoSEQ multiplex PCR, the repertoire was profiled, and TCRdb retains in-frame clones only, with some absent. This table holds fewer than 15,000 clones, more than 75% found once. Patients all relapsed after autologous stem cell transplantation, and there was variation in brentuximab vedotin exposure. The sample here was peripheral blood mononuclear cells (PBMCs), taken at baseline. Receptors were obtained from a human donor with classical Hodgkin lymphoma.

In DNA, the CDR3 is TGTGCCAGTAGTACAAGATTGAACACTGAAGCTTTCTTT. Amino acids: CASSTRLNTEAFF. The chain uses TRBV19 and TRBJ1-1; D gene unclear. There are 13 residues in the CDR3. Trimming removed 4 bases from V and 0 bases from J, with 6 bases in between. The germline V gene encodes CDR1 LNHDA and CDR2 SQIVND (reference sequence).

This clone was found once. This chain connects TRBV19 to TRBJ2-3; 8 positions match TRBD2. Germline V gene data show CDR1 as LNHDA and CDR2 as SQIVND (reference sequence). CDR3 length equals 17 residues. V dropped 5 bases and J dropped 5; count of bases not matched to a gene: 15. CDR3 sequence: CASSFFAIGTRGDTQYF. CDR3 in DNA: TGTGCCAGTAGTTTTTTCGCTATCGGGACTAGAGGAGATACGCAGTATTTT.

In nucleotides, the CDR3 is TGTGCCAGTAGTAGAACTAGGAGGAGCTCCTACGAGCAGTACTTC. This gives the protein CASSRTRRSSYEQYF. The chain combines TRBV19 with TRBJ2-7, with D maybe TRBD2 (5 bases). The V end lost 4 bases, the J end lost 0 bases, and 13 bases lay between the germline ends. CDR1 is LNHDA and CDR2 is SQIVND in the germline V gene (reference sequence). The CDR3 totals 15 residues.

The rearrangement links TRBV30 to TRBJ2-5; perhaps D is TRBD1 or TRBD2 (5 bases each). The CDR3 is 13 amino acids. CDR1 and CDR2 (germline): GTSNPN, SVGIG (reference sequence). V dropped 1 base and J dropped 5 bases, with 11 bases sitting between them. The CDR3 DNA follows: TGTGCCTGGAGTGGGGACGGGACCGAGACCCAGTACTTC. This encodes CAWSGDGTETQYF.

This clone was seen once. Here the CDR3 reads CASSLGGGASVETQYF. In DNA, the CDR3 is TGTGCCAGCAGCTTAGGCGGGGGGGCAAGTGTGGAGACCCAGTACTTC. This chain connects TRBV7-8 to TRBJ2-5, with 9 bases lining up with TRBD2. This CDR3 has 16 residues. CDR1 and CDR2 from the germline V gene are SGHVS and FQNEAQ. With V trimmed by 1 base and J by 5 bases, 8 bases remained unmatched.

The rearrangement joins TRBV7-6 to TRBJ2-7, with 9 positions matching TRBD1. CDR1 SGHVS and CDR2 FNYEAQ come from the germline V gene. The CDR3 is made up of 14 amino acids. V shed 4 bases, J shed 1 base, and the junction held 2 bases outside the gene matches. CDR3 sequence: CASSSGTGSYEQYF. CDR3 sequence (DNA): TGTGCCAGCAGCTCAGGGACAGGGTCCTACGAGCAGTACTTC.

The V gene is TRBV9, the J gene TRBJ2-1; TRBD2 matches 10 bases. Germline values: CDR1 SGDLS, CDR2 YYNGEE. The CDR3 is made up of 15 amino acids. V lost 0 bases, J lost 6 bases, and 3 bases stayed unmatched. CDR3 coding DNA: TGTGCCAGCAGCGTAGGGGGACTAGCGAGCAATGAGCAGTTCTTC. Residues: CASSVGGLASNEQFF.

Only a few counts were recorded for this clone. The chain couples TRBV1 to TRBJ2-1; the table's D gene call, TRBD2, was not cross checked with the DNA. TRBV1 is designated a pseudogene. The CDR3 runs 18 residues. CDR3 sequence: CTSSQPPLPVLSYNEQFF. The CDR3 DNA sequence: TGCACCAGCAGCCAACCCCCGTTACCGGTCCTCTCCTACAATGAGCAGTTCTTC.

CDR3 in DNA: TGTGCTAGTGGTTTGGTAAGGAGGGCAGGCGGTTTTCGGGGGCCGAGCACAGATACGCAGTATTTT. It is translated as CASGLVRRAGGFRGPSTDTQYF. This rearrangement joins TRBV12-5 to TRBJ2-3; either TRBD1 or TRBD2 may supply D (6 bases each). The CDR3 contains 22 residues. CDR1 LGHNT and CDR2 FRNRAP come from the germline V gene. The V end lost 0 bases, the J end lost 0 bases, and 28 bases lay between the germline ends.

The chain is built from TRBV18 and TRBJ1-2; possibly TRBD1 for D (6 bases). The CDR3 loop spans 14 amino acids. Trimming shortened V by 3 bases and J by 4 bases, and 12 bases separated the two germline ends. The germline CDR1 and CDR2 sequences are KGHSH and LQKENI. The CDR3, as DNA: TGTGCCAGCTCACCGGAACAGGGAAGCTATGGCTACACCTTC. Its translation is CASSPEQGSYGYTF. Filled out from reference TRBV18 and TRBJ1-2, the complete variable domain reads NAGVMQNPRHLVRRRGQEARLRCSPMKGHSHVYWYRQLPEEGLKFMVYLQKENIIDESGMPKERFSAEFPKEGPSILRIQQVVRGDSAAYFCASSPEQGSYGYTFGSGTRLTVV.

The gene calls are TRBV7-9 and TRBJ1-2, with D maybe TRBD1 (6 bases). CDR1 SEHNR and CDR2 FQNEAQ come from the germline V gene (reference sequence). The CDR3 is 14 amino acids. V was trimmed by 1 base and J by 5 bases, leaving 11 bases between them. This CDR3 is CASSLEWTEYGYTF. The CDR3 DNA is TGTGCCAGCAGCTTAGAATGGACAGAGTATGGCTACACCTTC.

The chain uses TRBV18 and TRBJ2-5; no firm D call. V was trimmed by 3 bases and J by 1 base, leaving 6 bases between them. The CDR3 contains 13 residues. CDR1 and CDR2 (germline): KGHSH, LQKENI. CDR3 region: CASSPDLQETQYF. Here the CDR3 DNA reads TGTGCCAGCTCACCGGACCTCCAAGAGACCCAGTACTTC.

This chain joins TRBV5-1 and TRBJ1-3; the D is unclear. Trimming removed 0 bases from V and 0 bases from J, with 7 bases in between. The CDR3 consists of 15 residues. Germline assignment: CDR1 SGHRS and CDR2 YFSETQ. The CDR3 protein is CASSLEGSSGNTIYF. CDR3 sequence (DNA): TGCGCCAGCAGCTTGGAGGGCAGCTCTGGAAACACCATATATTTT.

The chain carries TRBV19 and TRBJ1-1; no clear D gene. V was shortened by 7 bases and J by 0 bases, with 12 bases between the two germline ends. Germline lookup yields CDR1 LNHDA and CDR2 SQIVND (reference sequence). This CDR3 is built from 14 residues. The CDR3 reads CASNPSSMNTEAFF. CDR3 bases: TGTGCCAGTAACCCTTCGAGCATGAACACTGAAGCTTTCTTT.

This chain uses TRBV30 with TRBJ1-3; 7 positions agree with TRBD1. CDR3 length equals 16 residues. Germline lookup yields CDR1 GTSNPN and CDR2 SVGIG (reference sequence). Trimming at V came to 3 bases and at J to 3 bases, leaving 11 bases not matched to a gene. The CDR3 coding sequence is TGTGCCTGGAGAGCCCCAGGGGGGCGCCTTGGAAACACCATATATTTT. Translating it yields CAWRAPGGRLGNTIYF.

The rearrangement joins TRBV2 to TRBJ2-3; D is perhaps TRBD2 (7 bases). The length of the CDR3 is 14 residues. V lost 8 bases and J lost 0, with 12 bases in between. CDR1 is SNHLY and CDR2 is FYNNEI in the germline V gene. The CDR3 loop reads CASHEGGSTDTQYF. CDR3 bases: TGTGCCAGCCATGAGGGGGGGAGCACAGATACGCAGTATTTT.

Here the CDR3 reads CASSLAQGETQYF. The CDR3 nucleotides are TGTGCCAGCAGCTTAGCGCAGGGGGAGACCCAGTACTTC. The rearrangement joins TRBV7-6 to TRBJ2-5, with a tentative D call TRBD1 (6 bases). There are 13 residues in the CDR3. With 0 bases removed from V and 5 bases from J, the gap between germline ends came to 7 bases. In germline, CDR1 is SGHVS, CDR2 FNYEAQ.